Following are 7 T cell receptor beta chains from one sample sequenced in a study of T cells in narcolepsy. Only in-frame clones appear in the TCRdb table, and some are missing; sequencing was by immunoSEQ multiplex PCR. Among just under 30,000 clones listed, around 87% were seen once. The sequenced sample was memory (CD45RA-) CD4+ T cells from blood. The receptors here all came from a human donor in good health.

The chain employs TRBV13 and TRBJ1-5, with D maybe TRBD1 (6 bases). CDR3 length: 14 amino acids. V gave up 0 bases and J gave up 7 bases, with 10 bases separating them. Germline assignment: CDR1 PRHDT and CDR2 FYEKMQ (reference sequence). CDR3 residues: CASSLGGGTQPQHF. Here the CDR3 DNA reads TGTGCCAGCAGCTTAGGTGGAGGGACACAGCCCCAGCATTTT.

A note on this clone: The sample contains more than one DNA sequence encoding this CDR3. This chain links TRBV6-1 with TRBJ1-5; weak D call: TRBD1 (6 bases). Germline loops: CDR1 MNHNS, CDR2 SASEGT. The CDR3 has 14 residues. V was cut by 8 bases and J by 2 bases, with 13 bases left in between. This CDR3 reads CASRPTGGNQPQHF. CDR3 sequence (DNA): TGTGCCAGCCGACCGACAGGCGGCAATCAGCCCCAGCATTTT.

This chain joins TRBV7-2 and TRBJ1-1; D uncertain. Germline V gene lookup returns CDR1 SGHTA and CDR2 FQGNSA. CDR3 length: 13 amino acids. V lost 7 bases, J lost 0 bases, and 9 bases lay in between. CDR3 DNA sequence: TGTGCCAGCAAACAAGATATGAACACTGAAGCTTTCTTT. Encoded protein: CASKQDMNTEAFF.

The DNA of the CDR3 is TGTGCCAGCAGTGAAGCGGGGAGCAGGGAAGAGACCCAGTACTTC. Protein sequence: CASSEAGSREETQYF. The chain recombines TRBV6-1 with TRBJ2-5, with D perhaps being TRBD1 or TRBD2 (5 bases each). The germline V gene encodes CDR1 MNHNS and CDR2 SASEGT. The CDR3 totals 15 residues. The V end was cut by 0 bases, the J end by 3 bases, with 11 bases between.

This sequence joins TRBV6-6 and TRBJ2-1, with 7 bases matching TRBD1. The CDR3 is made up of 14 amino acids. Germline V gene data show CDR1 as MNHNY and CDR2 as SVGAGI (reference sequence). Germline trimming cut 2 bases from V and 10 bases from J; bases unmatched to any gene: 8. CDR3 nucleotide sequence: TGTGCCAGCAGTTACGACCAGGGGGTAGAGGAGCAGTTCTTC. This codes for CASSYDQGVEEQFF.

The chain combines TRBV2 with TRBJ2-7; 7 nucleotides line up with TRBD1. Per germline, CDR1 SNHLY and CDR2 FYNNEI. V shed 6 bases, J shed 2 bases, and the junction held 16 bases outside the gene matches. CDR3 length equals 17 residues. The CDR3 bases are TGTGCCAGCAGAGCTCGAGTTGGACAGGCACCCACCTACGAGCAGTACTTC. Protein product: CASRARVGQAPTYEQYF.

A single count supports this clone. This sequence joins TRBV29-1 and TRBJ1-2; D gene ambiguous. Germline loops: CDR1 SQVTM, CDR2 ANQGSEA. The CDR3 length is 12 residues. V was trimmed by 7 bases and J by 5 bases, leaving 14 bases between them. In DNA, the CDR3 is TGCAGCGCAAGGAGGGCGGAGTATGGCTACACCTTC. It translates to CSARRAEYGYTF.